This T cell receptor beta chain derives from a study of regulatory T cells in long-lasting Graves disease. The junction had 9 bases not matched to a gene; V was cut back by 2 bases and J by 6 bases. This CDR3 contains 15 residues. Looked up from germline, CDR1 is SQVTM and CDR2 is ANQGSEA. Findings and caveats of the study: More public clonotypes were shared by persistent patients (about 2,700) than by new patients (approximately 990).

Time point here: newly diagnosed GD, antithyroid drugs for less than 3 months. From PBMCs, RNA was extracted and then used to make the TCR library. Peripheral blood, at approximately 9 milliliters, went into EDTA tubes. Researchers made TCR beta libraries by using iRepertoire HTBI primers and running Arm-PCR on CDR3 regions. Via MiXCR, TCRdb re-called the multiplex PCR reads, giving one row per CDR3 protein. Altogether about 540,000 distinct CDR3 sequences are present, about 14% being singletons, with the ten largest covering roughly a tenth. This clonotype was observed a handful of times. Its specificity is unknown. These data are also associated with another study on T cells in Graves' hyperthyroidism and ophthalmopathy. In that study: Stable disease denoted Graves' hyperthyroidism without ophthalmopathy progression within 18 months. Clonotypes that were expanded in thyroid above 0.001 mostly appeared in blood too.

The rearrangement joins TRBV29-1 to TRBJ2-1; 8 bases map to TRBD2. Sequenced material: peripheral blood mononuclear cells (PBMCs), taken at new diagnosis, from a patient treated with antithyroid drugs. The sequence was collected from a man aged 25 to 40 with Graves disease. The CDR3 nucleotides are TGCAGCGTTGAAAAGAGGACGGGAGGGCCCAATGAGCAGTTCTTC. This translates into CSVEKRTGGPNEQFF.